These 13 T cell receptor beta chains share one sample of origin, sequenced in a study of T cells in Graves' hyperthyroidism and ophthalmopathy. What was amplified from RNA transcripts were TCR beta CDR3 regions. Researchers ran a first-round RT-PCR on the TCR CDR3 using the HTBI primer set. TCRdb reprocessed the multiplex PCR reads via MiXCR and lists one record per CDR3 protein. The sample has 300,000 to 400,000 distinct CDR3 sequences; roughly 20% are singletons. Specimen: blood. Every receptor here comes from a man aged 18 to 29 with Graves' ophthalmopathy.

This clonotype was found many times. The rearrangement uses TRBV7-2 and TRBJ1-2; no clear D. V lost 2 bases and J lost 0, with 7 bases in between. In germline, CDR1 is SGHTA, CDR2 FQGNSA. The length of the CDR3 is 14 residues. The CDR3 bases are TGTGCCAGCAGCTTAAGGGCTACTAACTATGGCTACACCTTC. As protein: CASSLRATNYGYTF. The full variable domain, rest sourced from reference TRBV7-2 and TRBJ1-2, is GAGVSQSPSNKVTEKGKDVELRCDPISGHTALYWYRQSLGQGLEFLIYFQGNSAPDKSGLPSDRFSAERTGGSVSTLTIQRTQQEDSAVYLCASSLRATNYGYTFGSGTRLTVV.

The chain links TRBV19 to TRBJ2-1, with D maybe TRBD1 (5 bases). V lost 3 bases, J lost 6 bases, and 9 bases lay in between. The CDR3 runs 13 residues. Germline loops: CDR1 LNHDA, CDR2 SQIVND (reference sequence). This chain's CDR3 is CASSIGQGNEQFF. CDR3 coding DNA: TGTGCCAGTAGTATTGGACAAGGCAATGAGCAGTTCTTC.

Ten or more counts support this clonotype. The rearrangement links TRBV12-3 or TRBV12-4 to TRBJ2-1, with D maybe TRBD1 (5 bases). V was cut by 6 bases and J by 0 bases, with 15 bases left in between. The CDR3 covers 16 residues. In nucleotides, the CDR3 is TGTGCCAGCAGCCCACCAGGGTTCGGCTCCTACAATGAGCAGTTCTTC. Residues: CASSPPGFGSYNEQFF.

This clonotype appeared many times. This rearrangement joins TRBV7-3 to TRBJ2-3; TRBD2 agrees at 9 bases. This CDR3 is 19 amino acids long. Germline-derived CDR1 and CDR2 are SGHTA and FQGTGA. V shed 1 base, J shed 3 bases, and the junction held 14 bases outside the gene matches. The CDR3 protein is CASSLRGSSAGGPTDTQYF. The CDR3 region has the DNA TGTGCCAGCAGCTTAAGGGGGAGTTCGGCGGGGGGGCCGACAGATACGCAGTATTTT.

V is TRBV4-2 and J is TRBJ2-1; D may match TRBD1 or TRBD2 (5 bases each). This CDR3 region has 18 residues. CDR1 LGHNA and CDR2 YNFKEQ come from the germline V gene. Trimming took 0 bases from V and 0 from J, leaving 15 bases between them. CDR3 coding DNA: TGTGCCAGCAGCCAAGAATCTTTTTCGGGGCCCTCCTACAATGAGCAGTTCTTC. Its protein product is CASSQESFSGPSYNEQFF.

The chain employs TRBV7-9 and TRBJ1-2; the D is unclear. The length of the CDR3 is 15 residues. Trimming took 0 bases from V and 0 from J, leaving 8 bases between them. Germline CDR1 is SEHNR and CDR2 is FQNEAQ (reference sequence). The CDR3 sequence: CASSLALRSNYGYTF. Here the CDR3 DNA reads TGTGCCAGCAGCTTAGCGCTCAGGTCTAACTATGGCTACACCTTC.

This clonotype occurred many times. The chain links TRBV5-1 to TRBJ2-1; 12 bases are a match to TRBD2. This CDR3 spans 14 amino acids. J gave up 7 bases and V 6 bases, and 5 bases lay outside the gene matches. CDR1 SGHRS and CDR2 YFSETQ come from the germline V gene. The CDR3 loop is CASMLGTSGNEQFF. CDR3 nucleotide sequence: TGCGCCAGCATGCTGGGGACTAGCGGGAATGAGCAGTTCTTC.

The chain employs TRBV29-1 and TRBJ2-1; 7 bases are shared with TRBD1. V gave up 5 bases and J gave up 9 bases; unmatched junction bases: 7. The germline V gene encodes CDR1 SQVTM and CDR2 ANQGSEA. The CDR3 is 12 residues long. The CDR3 reads CSVSEGAGEQFF. The CDR3 DNA follows: TGCAGCGTTTCAGAGGGGGCCGGTGAGCAGTTCTTC.

V and J are TRBV2 and TRBJ2-5; 7 bases align to TRBD2. In germline, CDR1 is SNHLY, CDR2 FYNNEI. The CDR3 loop spans 14 amino acids. J gave up 5 bases and V 8 bases, and 11 bases lay outside the gene matches. This chain's CDR3 is CASGGGVRGETQYF. The CDR3 region has the DNA TGTGCCAGCGGGGGGGGGGTGAGAGGGGAGACCCAGTACTTC. Variable domain in full (rest from reference TRBV2 and TRBJ2-5): EPEVTQTPSHQVTQMGQEVILRCVPISNHLYFYWYRQILGQKVEFLVSFYNNEISEKSEIFDDQFSVERPDGSNFTLKIRSTKLEDSAMYFCASGGGVRGETQYFGPGTRLLVL.

The chain uses TRBV18 and TRBJ1-2; D may be TRBD1 (6 bases). The ends were cut back, 0 bases at V and 10 bases at J, with 21 bases in the middle. The CDR3 covers 16 residues. Per the germline V gene, CDR1 is KGHSH and CDR2 is LQKENI. CDR3 bases: TGTGCCAGCTCACCACCGTCGGGGGCTGGAAGTGGTGACTACACCTTC. Residues: CASSPPSGAGSGDYTF.

At least ten counts were recorded for this clonotype. The chain combines TRBV6-6 with TRBJ2-1, with TRBD1 matching 9 bases. The CDR3 has 17 residues. V gave up 0 bases and J gave up 3 bases; unmatched junction bases: 6. The germline gives CDR1 MNHNY, CDR2 SVGAGI (reference sequence). CDR3 nucleotides: TGTGCCAGCAGTTACTCACCCGGGACAGGGCTCTACAATGAGCAGTTCTTC. Its protein product is CASSYSPGTGLYNEQFF.

At least ten counts were recorded for this clonotype. CDR3 in amino acids: CASSYPDGINPAEAFF. DNA for the CDR3: TGTGCCAGCAGTTACCCAGATGGCATAAACCCTGCTGAAGCTTTCTTT. This sequence joins TRBV6-5 and TRBJ1-1; no definite D call. This CDR3 region has 16 residues. Trimming removed 2 bases from V and 6 bases from J, with 19 bases in between. Germline CDR1 and CDR2: MNHEY and SVGAGI.

The chain links TRBV12-3 or TRBV12-4 to TRBJ1-3, with 10 bases identical to TRBD1. The CDR3 sequence is 15 residues long. V was pared by 2 bases and J by 6 bases, with 4 bases of the junction left unmatched. The CDR3 nucleotides are TGTGCCAGCAGTTTACGGGGGACAGGGGCAAACACCATATATTTT. Translated, it gives CASSLRGTGANTIYF.